The 21 T cell receptor beta chains reported below all come from one sample, sequenced in a study of cytomegalovirus exposure and HLA in healthy donors (dated by TCRdb to about 2017). Preparation of the library involved the immunoSEQ multiplex PCR assay. The multiplex PCR relied on a mix of 60 forward primers for TCR Vbeta segments and 13 reverse primers for TCR Jbeta segments. Not all clones reach the TCRdb copy of this immuneACCESS table, which keeps in-frame sequences only. Checked studies attribute under half of the gap to unresolved V genes and leave the rest unexplained. Present in this sample are around 170,000 clones, over 70% of which were seen just once. Clones ranked in the top ten supply 1.3% of the sample. Source material: PBMCs. These receptors all stem from a man over 45 in good health and CMV-seropositive.

CDR3 nucleotide sequence: TGTGCCAGCAGCTTAGAAAGAAGCCCGGGAGCTACTTTCGAGCAGTTCTTC. Protein sequence: CASSLERSPGATFEQFF. This sequence joins TRBV11-2 and TRBJ2-1; possible D gene TRBD2, 6 bases. V shed 0 bases and J shed 10 bases, with 22 bases lying between them. CDR1 is SGHAT, CDR2 FQNNGV, per germline. This CDR3 has 17 residues.

The chain couples TRBV19 to TRBJ1-5; D uncertain. Germline CDR1 LNHDA, CDR2 SQIVND (reference sequence). The CDR3 is 16 amino acids. V was clipped by 6 bases and J by 2 bases, with 17 bases between them. The CDR3 nucleotides are TGTGCCAGTAGCAGAGGGTGGCAGCTCGGCAATCAGCCCCAGCATTTT. Encoded protein: CASSRGWQLGNQPQHF.

This chain links TRBV11-2 with TRBJ2-1; D unclear. This CDR3 has 16 amino acids. V lost 3 bases and J 6 bases, leaving 18 bases between the germline ends. CDR1 and CDR2 from the germline V gene are SGHAT and FQNNGV. The CDR3 nucleotides read TGTGCCAGCAGCTTTCCCGCAGGTTATGGTGGCAATGAGCAGTTCTTC. Protein product: CASSFPAGYGGNEQFF.

There are a few counts of this clone. This chain connects TRBV7-2 to TRBJ2-1, with D perhaps TRBD2 (6 bases). Germline CDR1 is SGHTA and CDR2 is FQGNSA. V was trimmed by 7 bases and J by 4 bases, leaving 20 bases between them. This CDR3 spans 16 amino acids. The CDR3, as DNA: TGTGCCAGCACCCCGCCTGGCGGGAAATGGTACAATGAGCAGTTCTTC. It codes for CASTPPGGKWYNEQFF. Complete variable domain (other parts from reference TRBV7-2 and TRBJ2-1): GAGVSQSPSNKVTEKGKDVELRCDPISGHTALYWYRQSLGQGLEFLIYFQGNSAPDKSGLPSDRFSAERTGGSVSTLTIQRTQQEDSAVYLCASTPPGGKWYNEQFFGPGTRLTVL.

The chain links TRBV7-2 to TRBJ2-7; no reliable D call. This CDR3 is 13 amino acids long. V was shortened by 2 bases and J by 4 bases, with 9 bases between the two germline ends. CDR1 is SGHTA, CDR2 FQGNSA, per germline. The CDR3 DNA reads TGTGCCAGCAGCTTAAAACTTGAGTACGAGCAGTACTTC. It yields the protein CASSLKLEYEQYF.

This clone was seen only a few times. The rearrangement joins TRBV7-9 to TRBJ1-4, with TRBD1 matching over 9 bases. With 5 bases clipped from V and 6 bases from J, the junction kept 7 bases outside the gene matches. The CDR3 is 15 residues long. CDR1 SEHNR and CDR2 FQNEAQ come from the germline V gene (reference sequence). In DNA, the CDR3 is TGTGCCAGCAGCCCCAGGACAGGGGCTGATGAAAAACTGTTTTTT. It codes for CASSPRTGADEKLFF.

This chain connects TRBV5-1 to TRBJ2-2; TRBD2 is a possible D gene (5 bases). Trimming removed 3 bases at V and 4 bases at J, with 13 bases between. There are 15 residues in the CDR3. Germline values: CDR1 SGHRS, CDR2 YFSETQ. CDR3 bases: TGCGCCAGCAGCTCTTACCCGGGGAGCACCGGGGAGCTGTTTTTT. Translated: CASSSYPGSTGELFF. Supplemented by reference TRBV5-1 and TRBJ2-2, the full variable domain reads KAGVTQTPRYLIKTRGQQVTLSCSPISGHRSVSWYQQTPGQGLQFLFEYFSETQRNKGNFPGRFSGRQFSNSRSEMNVSTLELGDSALYLCASSSYPGSTGELFFGEGSRLTVL.

This chain joins TRBV28 and TRBJ2-7; 13 nucleotides match TRBD2. CDR3 size: 17 residues. After removal of 2 bases from V and 9 bases from J, the junction contained 13 bases not matched to a gene. Per the germline V gene, CDR1 is MDHEN and CDR2 is SYDVKM. The CDR3 spells CASSLEGLAGRWLGQYF. CDR3 DNA: TGTGCCAGCAGTTTAGAGGGACTAGCGGGGCGTTGGTTAGGGCAGTACTTC.

The CDR3 coding sequence is TGTGCCAGCAGCTCCCGACAGGGCCCAGATACGCAGTATTTT. Translation gives CASSSRQGPDTQYF. The V and J genes are TRBV11-2 and TRBJ2-3, with 7 bases that match TRBD1. Trimming cost V 4 bases and J 4 bases; bases outside gene matches: 5. The CDR3 covers 14 residues. Germline loops: CDR1 SGHAT, CDR2 FQNNGV.

This clone was observed a single time. V and J are TRBV19 and TRBJ2-2; 13 nucleotides match TRBD2. Germline values: CDR1 LNHDA, CDR2 SQIVND (reference sequence). V lost 5 bases and J lost 6; bases outside the gene matches: 3. The CDR3 is 15 residues long. The CDR3 region has the DNA TGTGCCAGTAGTCTACTAGCGGGAGGGCCCGGGGAGCTGTTTTTT. Protein: CASSLLAGGPGELFF.

CDR3: CASSLTGEAFF. The CDR3 DNA sequence: TGTGCCAGCAGCTTAACGGGGGAAGCTTTCTTT. The rearrangement uses TRBV13 and TRBJ1-1; no clear D. The V gene's germline CDR1 is PRHDT and CDR2 FYEKMQ (reference sequence). Trimming pared 2 bases from V and 8 bases from J, leaving 6 bases between. This CDR3 has 11 residues.

J is TRBJ2-2 and V is TRBV2, with D possibly matching TRBD1 (5 bases). Germline lookup yields CDR1 SNHLY and CDR2 FYNNEI. Trimming pared 6 bases from V and 8 bases from J, leaving 13 bases between. The CDR3 has 13 amino acids. This chain's CDR3 is CASSRALRGELFF. The CDR3 DNA reads as TGTGCCAGCAGCAGGGCCTTAAGGGGGGAGCTGTTTTTT.

This clone was seen more than once but under ten times. The same CDR3 also results from other DNA sequences found in this sample. The CDR3 region has the DNA TGTGCCAGCAGTTTAGCGGGGAGCTCCTACGAGCAGTACTTC. This sequence encodes CASSLAGSSYEQYF. This chain connects TRBV27 to TRBJ2-7; D is possibly TRBD2 (6 bases). Germline V lookup: CDR1 MNHEY, CDR2 SMNVEV (reference sequence). The length of the CDR3 is 14 residues. The germline V and J ends were trimmed by 2 bases and 0 bases, with 8 bases remaining between them.

This rearrangement joins TRBV14 to TRBJ1-1; D unresolved. Trimming shortened V by 4 bases and J by 2 bases, and 11 bases separated the two germline ends. Germline values: CDR1 SGHDN, CDR2 FVKESK. CDR3 length: 14 residues. CDR3 DNA sequence: TGTGCCAGCAGCCCTGTTAAACTAAACACTGAAGCTTTCTTT. It encodes CASSPVKLNTEAFF.

This chain connects TRBV27 to TRBJ2-5; D is perhaps TRBD2 (5 bases). This CDR3 is built from 14 residues. In germline, CDR1 is MNHEY, CDR2 SMNVEV (reference sequence). Trimming left V 2 bases short and J 4 bases short, with 11 bases between. CDR3 sequence (DNA): TGTGCCAGCAGTTTAAATCCGGGAAGAGAGACCCAGTACTTC. It translates to CASSLNPGRETQYF.

The J gene is TRBJ2-7, the V gene TRBV30, with 9 bases matching TRBD1. Germline V gives CDR1 GTSNPN, CDR2 SVGIG (reference sequence). V lost 0 bases, J lost 7 bases, and 10 bases stayed unmatched. The CDR3 is 15 amino acids. CDR3 nucleotide sequence: TGTGCCTGGAGTGTACCCGGGACAGGGCTAGGTGAGCAGTACTTC. Its protein product is CAWSVPGTGLGEQYF. The variable domain in full, with the rest retrieved from reference TRBV30 and TRBJ2-7, is SQTIHQWPATLVQPVGSPLSLECTVEGTSNPNLYWYRQAAGRGLQLLFYSVGIGQISSEVPQNLSASRPQDRQFILSSKKLLLSDSGFYLCAWSVPGTGLGEQYFGPGTRLTVT.

The V and J genes are TRBV7-6 and TRBJ1-1; D possibly corresponds to TRBD1 (6 bases). This CDR3 contains 14 residues. Deletions cut 3 bases from V and 4 bases from J, with 12 bases between. Germline V gene lookup returns CDR1 SGHVS and CDR2 FNYEAQ. The CDR3 region is CASSLGAYGTEAFF. CDR3 DNA: TGTGCCAGCAGCTTGGGGGCCTACGGCACTGAAGCTTTCTTT. Based on the CDR3 plus reference TRBV7-6 and TRBJ1-1, the full variable domain is GAGVSQSPRYKVTKRGQDVALRCDPISGHVSLYWYRQALGQGPEFLTYFNYEAQQDKSGLPNDRFSAERPEGSISTLTIQRTEQRDSAMYRCASSLGAYGTEAFFGQGTRLTVV.

The chain links TRBV5-1 to TRBJ1-3; TRBD1 agrees at 7 bases. After removal of 5 bases from V and 2 bases from J, the junction contained 4 bases not matched to a gene. The CDR3 covers 14 residues. CDR1 and CDR2 from the germline V gene are SGHRS and YFSETQ. CDR3 region: CASSLQGPGNTIYF. The CDR3 coding sequence is TGCGCCAGCAGTTTACAGGGGCCTGGAAACACCATATATTTT.

The chain joins TRBV7-2 to TRBJ2-7; the match to TRBD1 covers 7 bases. Germline CDR1 SGHTA, CDR2 FQGNSA. This CDR3 is built from 14 residues. Losses at the gene ends were 2 bases for V and 4 bases for J; bases not matched to a gene: 5. The CDR3 DNA sequence: TGTGCCAGCAGCTTAAAGGGGGCTAGGTACGAGCAGTACTTC. The encoded protein is CASSLKGARYEQYF. The full variable domain, its missing parts supplied by reference TRBV7-2 and TRBJ2-7, is GAGVSQSPSNKVTEKGKDVELRCDPISGHTALYWYRQSLGQGLEFLIYFQGNSAPDKSGLPSDRFSAERTGGSVSTLTIQRTQQEDSAVYLCASSLKGARYEQYFGPGTRLTVT.

The chain links TRBV28 to TRBJ1-4, with TRBD1 matching 9 bases. Trimming cost V 8 bases and J 3 bases; bases outside gene matches: 10. Germline CDR1 reads MDHEN; CDR2 reads SYDVKM. The CDR3 runs to 16 residues. DNA of the CDR3: TGTGCCAGCCGGGACAGGGAACGGCTAGCTAATGAAAAACTGTTTTTT. Residues: CASRDRERLANEKLFF.

The rearrangement joins TRBV2 to TRBJ1-6; 10 positions match TRBD1. The germline V gene has CDR1 SNHLY and CDR2 FYNNEI. Unmatched junction bases numbered 9, after V lost 6 bases and J lost 10 bases. There are 15 residues in the CDR3. The CDR3 DNA is TGTGCCAGCAGGAACTCCGGGACAGGGGTCTCACCCCTCCACTTT. Amino acid sequence: CASRNSGTGVSPLHF.